This T cell receptor (beta chain) was found in a study of primary melanoma T cells and metastatic recurrence (dated by TCRdb to the early 2020s). For context, the study as a whole: The cohort was made up of fewer than 200 primary melanomas of stage T2 to T4, with thickness greater than 1 mm. Whether T-cell fraction and T-cell repertoire clonality in primary melanoma tumors predicted patient outcome was tested in the study. Progression-free survival was the clinical outcome compared against the T-cell fraction measured by TCR beta sequencing. Histopathological grading of tumor-infiltrating lymphocytes was compared with the T-cell fraction derived from sequencing.

The germline V gene encodes CDR1 MNHGY and CDR2 SAAAGT. The CDR3 holds 14 amino acids from the cysteine to the phenylalanine. Solely the CDR3 DNA is kept, with 42 bases framed from the first base. Ends trimmed: V by 6 bases, J by 4 bases; bases unmatched to a gene: 2. What the study reported, not specific to this receptor: Reportedly, adding T-cell fraction to tumor thickness improved progression-free survival prediction more than adding any other histopathological variable did. Regardless of nodal disease, mitotic rate or ulceration status, a T-cell fraction above 20% appeared to be protective. The authors presented an effective T-cell-mediated antitumor response in primary melanoma only as a suggestion and not as a demonstrated mechanism. Tumor T-cell fraction was reported to predict progression-free survival independently of thickness, ulceration, mitotic rate and age.

Each patient's primary melanoma had been surgically resected and was viewed as potentially curable, though still at risk of metastatic recurrence. The library was obtained by the immunoSEQ multiplex PCR assay. Primary melanoma tumor tissue underwent high-throughput sequencing of the T-cell receptor beta chain. The authors processed their data as follows. TCRB CDR3 sharing between samples and the distribution of insertions and deletions were included in the repertoire analyses. A gradient-boosted model ranked how well the T-cell fraction predicted outcome compared with histopathological variables. Imported from immuneACCESS, the table was reduced by TCRdb to in-frame sequences with V and J called. These copies leave out some clones; in studies compared against another copy, an unresolved V gene accounts for under half, and the cause of the remainder is not known. Clonal size and the V and J genes are those of that table, whereas D and trimming came from the DNA. The sample records 1,000 to 1,500 clones, 87% of which are singletons. Approximately 4.2% of the sample is taken by the ten largest.

This clone showed up just once. There is no known antigen for this receptor. No base quality information exists; no much larger clone differs at one position. This sequence originates from a human donor with melanoma. Recombination joined TRBV6-8 with TRBJ2-1, with 11 bases in between that match TRBD1. Sequencing was done on a sample of melanoma tumor tissue. The encoded CDR3 is CASRGQGVYNEQFF. DNA sequence: TGTGCCAGCAGGGGACAGGGGGTGTACAATGAGCAGTTCTTC.